One sample yielded the 18 T cell receptor beta chains listed below, sequenced in a study of T cell repertoires in cytomegalovirus infection. The antigens of these receptors remain unknown. Using its own MiXCR run on the reads, TCRdb lists one record per CDR3 protein. The table includes fewer than 1,000,000 distinct CDR3 sequences, approximately 31% detected once. This material consisted of cultured CD8+ T cells from PBMCs, taken from culture after CMV antigen stimulation. These TCRs come from a human donor in good health (CMV status not recorded). Some clones in this sample may be carry-over from other donors' samples.

As for this clonotype: A much larger clone is a single base away; this may be a read error. The V and J genes are TRBV6-5 and TRBJ2-5; 7 bases map to TRBD1. J lost 6 bases, V lost 6 bases, and 13 bases had no gene match. The CDR3 contains 15 residues. Germline V lookup: CDR1 MNHEY, CDR2 SVGAGI. For the CDR3, the DNA is TGTGCCAGCAGCGGACCGGACAGGTGGCGAAAGACCCAGTACTTC. It yields the protein CASSGPDRWRKTQYF.

The rearrangement uses TRBV27 and TRBJ1-4; TRBD1 is a possible D gene (6 bases). Germline V CDR1 and CDR2: MNHEY, SMNVEV (reference sequence). V lost 6 bases and J lost 8, with 13 bases in between. This CDR3 is 13 amino acids long. CDR3 in DNA: TGTGCCAGCAGCAAAACAGGGACCGAAAAACTGTTTTTT. This encodes CASSKTGTEKLFF.

Notes on this clonotype: A much larger clone lies one base from this, so it may be a read error. The gene calls are TRBV12-3 or TRBV12-4 and TRBJ2-3; a weak D match, TRBD2 (5 bases). The CDR3 totals 14 residues. The V end was cut by 7 bases, the J end by 3 bases, with 14 bases between. For the CDR3, the DNA is TGTGCCAGCACCCGGGTCGGGGAGACAGATACGCAGTATTTT. It yields the protein CASTRVGETDTQYF.

The V and J genes are TRBV29-1 and TRBJ2-4; no clear D gene. Germline CDR1 and CDR2: SQVTM and ANQGSEA. The V end was cut by 6 bases, the J end by 5 bases, with 14 bases between. This CDR3 contains 13 residues. CDR3 sequence: CSVLTTSENIQYF. CDR3 DNA sequence: TGCAGCGTCCTGACCACGTCCGAAAACATTCAGTACTTC.

This clonotype was seen repeatedly, ten times or more. The chain links TRBV7-6 to TRBJ1-4; D is uncertain. Germline loops: CDR1 SGHVS, CDR2 FNYEAQ. Trimming pared 5 bases from V and 5 bases from J, leaving 15 bases between. This CDR3 contains 15 residues. In DNA form, the CDR3 reads TGTGCCAGCAGCACCCGGCCTGGCCCAAATGAAAAACTGTTTTTT. Translating it yields CASSTRPGPNEKLFF.

This sequence joins TRBV4-1 and TRBJ1-6; D is possibly TRBD1 (5 bases). The CDR3 is 16 amino acids. V was pared by 0 bases and J by 11 bases, with 17 bases between. Germline lookup yields CDR1 MGHRA and CDR2 YSYEKL. CDR3 sequence: CASSQEVLGVAAPLHF. As DNA, the CDR3 is TGCGCCAGCAGCCAAGAGGTCCTAGGGGTTGCGGCACCCCTCCACTTT.

The rearrangement links TRBV14 to TRBJ1-2, with D uncertain. Trimming pared 0 bases from V and 4 bases from J, leaving 12 bases between. The CDR3 extends over 15 amino acids. Germline CDR1 and CDR2: SGHDN and FVKESK. CDR3 sequence: CASSQDLGYVYGYTF. The CDR3 nucleotides are TGTGCCAGCAGCCAAGATCTCGGGTACGTCTATGGCTACACCTTC.

The chain recombines TRBV7-2 with TRBJ2-3; 11 bases line up with TRBD2. V lost 5 bases to trimming and J lost 2 bases; unmatched junction nucleotides: 6. CDR1 and CDR2 (germline): SGHTA, FQGNSA. The CDR3 loop spans 16 amino acids. In DNA form, the CDR3 reads TGTGCCAGCAGCGAACCGGGACTAGCGGTCACAGATACGCAGTATTTT. It translates to CASSEPGLAVTDTQYF.

This chain joins TRBV2 and TRBJ2-5; maybe TRBD2 (6 bases). This CDR3 spans 14 amino acids. CDR1 SNHLY and CDR2 FYNNEI come from the germline V gene. The V end lost 2 bases, the J end lost 5 bases, and 12 bases lay between the germline ends. The CDR3 DNA reads TGTGCCAGCAGTGAAAGGGTCCGGGGGGAGACCCAGTACTTC. Translated, it gives CASSERVRGETQYF.

The chain is built from TRBV29-1 and TRBJ1-2, with D unresolved. V lost 5 bases and J 1 base, leaving 11 bases between the germline ends. The CDR3 runs to 13 residues. In germline, CDR1 is SQVTM, CDR2 ANQGSEA. The CDR3 DNA is TGCAGCGTTTTGGATCCCATTAACTATGGCTACACCTTC. This codes for CSVLDPINYGYTF.

Many counts were recorded for this clonotype. The rearrangement links TRBV2 to TRBJ2-4; D is ambiguous. The CDR3 runs 15 residues. CDR1 and CDR2 from the germline V gene are SNHLY and FYNNEI. Trimming pared 6 bases from V and 0 bases from J, leaving 12 bases between. The CDR3 DNA reads as TGTGCCAGCAGAGTAACGACGTTAGCCAAAAACATTCAGTACTTC. Protein sequence: CASRVTTLAKNIQYF.

The chain links TRBV5-5 to TRBJ2-7; 10 positions agree with TRBD2. The CDR3 spans 18 residues. With 3 bases clipped from V and 0 bases from J, the junction kept 12 bases outside the gene matches. The germline V gene has CDR1 SGHKS and CDR2 YYEKEE (reference sequence). The CDR3 DNA is TGTGCCAGCAGCTCGGGAATAGGGACTAGCGCGAGCTCCTACGAGCAGTACTTC. This encodes CASSSGIGTSASSYEQYF.

CDR3 residues: CASSFVEATGTEAFF. The CDR3 DNA sequence: TGTGCCAGCAGCTTTGTAGAGGCCACGGGCACTGAAGCTTTCTTT. The chain carries TRBV5-4 and TRBJ1-1, with D uncertain. The CDR3 totals 15 residues. CDR1 and CDR2 from the germline V gene are SGHNT and YYREEE (reference sequence). Trimming left V 2 bases short and J 4 bases short, with 15 bases between. The complete variable domain, with remaining parts taken from reference TRBV5-4 and TRBJ1-1, reads ETGVTQSPTHLIKTRGQQVTLRCSSQSGHNTVSWYQQALGQGPQFIFQYYREEENGRGNFPPRFSGLQFPNYSSELNVNALELDDSALYLCASSFVEATGTEAFFGQGTRLTVV.

This clonotype was found a few times. The CDR3 loop is CASALTAGVYNEQFF. Written as DNA, the CDR3 is TGTGCCAGTGCCTTGACGGCAGGGGTTTACAATGAGCAGTTCTTC. The V and J genes are TRBV19 and TRBJ2-1; TRBD1 is a possible D gene (6 bases). Germline V gene data show CDR1 as LNHDA and CDR2 as SQIVND (reference sequence). The CDR3 consists of 15 residues. Trimming stripped 8 bases from V and 4 bases from J, with 18 bases between.

This chain links TRBV28 with TRBJ2-7, with a tentative D call TRBD1 (5 bases). CDR1 is MDHEN, CDR2 SYDVKM, per germline. This CDR3 spans 14 amino acids. V was clipped by 5 bases and J by 2 bases, with 13 bases between them. The CDR3 sequence is CASSPRQRAYEQYV. CDR3 sequence (DNA): TGTGCCAGCAGTCCCCGACAGAGAGCCTACGAGCAGTACGTC.

The chain has TRBV19 and TRBJ2-2; D ambiguous. This CDR3 has 16 amino acids. The germline gives CDR1 LNHDA, CDR2 SQIVND (reference sequence). The V gene lost 1 base and the J gene lost 4 bases, with 13 bases spanning the gap. CDR3 loop: CASSIGPTIVTGELFF. The DNA for the CDR3 is TGTGCCAGTAGTATAGGGCCTACGATTGTCACCGGGGAGCTGTTTTTT.

This clonotype was found a few times. V and J are TRBV7-9 and TRBJ2-5; TRBD2 matches 7 bases. This CDR3 region has 15 residues. Germline V gene sequence: CDR1 SEHNR, CDR2 FQNEAQ (reference sequence). Trimming at V came to 3 bases and at J to 3 bases, leaving 7 bases not matched to a gene. In DNA form, the CDR3 reads TGTGCCAGCAGCTTTTCTGGACTAGGGGAAGAGACCCAGTACTTC. Residues: CASSFSGLGEETQYF.

V gene TRBV7-9 combines with J gene TRBJ2-7, with D possibly matching TRBD2 (6 bases). V was cut by 5 bases and J by 3 bases, with 17 bases left in between. The germline V gene encodes CDR1 SEHNR and CDR2 FQNEAQ (reference sequence). This CDR3 is built from 15 residues. The CDR3 region is CASSRGLHPYYEQYV. The DNA of the CDR3 is TGTGCCAGCAGCCGAGGACTACACCCTTACTACGAGCAGTACGTC.